The table lists the clone carrying this T cell receptor (beta chain) with a few counts. Its matching antigen is unknown. This record belongs to a study of blood T cells in healthy people across ages. Study observations and caveats: PBMCs left unsorted prevented a conclusive naive versus antigen-experienced comparison.

The use of a sample-barcoded 5' primer and a J-beta primer mix characterized a second PCR of roughly 6 to 11 cycles. Every cDNA molecule bore a tag from a template-switch adaptor containing 12 random nucleotides. TCRdb itself ran the 5' RACE reads through MiXCR, one entry per CDR3 protein. The sample contains some 1.8 million distinct CDR3 sequences, approximately 39% of which appear only once. Trimming left V 3 bases short and J 9 bases short, with 6 bases between. From germline, CDR1 is SGHTA and CDR2 FQGNSA. The CDR3 totals 11 residues. The TCR originated in a human donor in good health. The chain combines TRBV7-2 with TRBJ2-1; the D is unclear. The sample comprised blood. The CDR3 nucleotides are TGTGCCAGCAGCTTTGGGGTTGAGCAGTTCTTC. Amino acid sequence: CASSFGVEQFF.